This T cell receptor beta chain was profiled in a study of cytomegalovirus exposure and HLA in healthy donors. Study-wide results and limits: Reports showed the classifier diagnosing cytomegalovirus status with high specificity and sensitivity. Generally TCR sequences proved uncommon, though certain public TCRs appeared in numerous donors.

Measured with immunoSEQ multiplex PCR; TCRdb has only the in-frame clones, and not every one. There are 150,000 to 200,000 clones in the sample; roughly nine tenths occur only once, and approximately 3% lies in the top ten. Turning to this clone: Its specificity is not known.

The sample was PBMCs. The sequence derives from a woman aged 18 to 35 in good health and CMV-seropositive.

The DNA of the CDR3 is TGCGCCAGCAGCCCCCCCTCGGGTGAGCAGTTCTTC. As protein: CASSPPSGEQFF. V is TRBV5-1 and J is TRBJ2-1; D is uncertain. CDR1 and CDR2 (germline): SGHRS, YFSETQ. The CDR3 spans 12 residues. Deletions cut 4 bases from V and 9 bases from J, with 11 bases between.